The T cell receptor beta chain under discussion was sequenced for a study of T cells in Graves' hyperthyroidism and ophthalmopathy. RNA transcripts served as the template for amplifying TCR beta CDR3 regions. First-round RT-PCR with HTBI primers amplified the TCR CDR3 region. Each CDR3 protein gets one entry after TCRdb re-called the multiplex PCR reads with MiXCR. Of some 600,000 distinct CDR3 sequences in the sample, about 14% are singletons; the top ten hold around 5.4%. The table lists this clonotype with many counts. This CDR3 is 11 amino acids long. The germline gives CDR1 ENHRY, CDR2 SYGVKD. V was cut by 3 bases and J by 10 bases, with 7 bases left in between.

Sequencing was carried out using blood. This clonotype was sampled from a woman in her twenties or thirties with Graves' hyperthyroidism that later progressed to Graves' ophthalmopathy. The chain joins TRBV10-3 to TRBJ2-1; no reliable D call. The DNA for the CDR3 is TGTGCCATCAGTGAAGGCTTGGAGCAGTTCTTC. It codes for CAISEGLEQFF.